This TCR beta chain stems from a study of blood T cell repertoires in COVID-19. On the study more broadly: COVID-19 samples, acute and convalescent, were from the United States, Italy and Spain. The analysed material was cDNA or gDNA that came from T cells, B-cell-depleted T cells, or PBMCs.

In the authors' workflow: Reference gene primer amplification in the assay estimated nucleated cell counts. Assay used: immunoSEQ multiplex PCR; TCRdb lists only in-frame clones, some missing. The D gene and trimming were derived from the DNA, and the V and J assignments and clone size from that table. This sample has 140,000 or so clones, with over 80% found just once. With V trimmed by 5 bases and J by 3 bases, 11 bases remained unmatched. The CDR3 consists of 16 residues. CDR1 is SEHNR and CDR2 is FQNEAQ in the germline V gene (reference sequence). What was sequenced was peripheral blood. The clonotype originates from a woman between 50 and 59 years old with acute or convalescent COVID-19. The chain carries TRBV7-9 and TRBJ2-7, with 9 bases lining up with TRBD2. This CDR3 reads CASSKPVAGADYEQYF. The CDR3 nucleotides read TGTGCCAGCAGCAAACCGGTAGCGGGAGCCGACTACGAGCAGTACTTC.